Following are 19 T cell receptor beta chains from one sample sequenced in a study of blood T cell repertoires in COVID-19. Libraries were prepared by immunoSEQ multiplex PCR; TCRdb keeps only in-frame clonotypes and omits some of them. The data contain around 25,000 clones, 80% to 90% of them singletons. Material: peripheral blood. Source of these receptors: a human donor in a cohort sampled during active COVID-19.

The chain combines TRBV28 with TRBJ2-1, with 8 bases matching TRBD2. The junction had 4 bases not matched to a gene; V was cut back by 5 bases and J by 4 bases. Looked up from germline, CDR1 is MDHEN and CDR2 is SYDVKM. The CDR3 is made up of 14 amino acids. CDR3 sequence: CASSPTGGYNEQFF. CDR3 nucleotides: TGTGCCAGCAGTCCGACGGGGGGGTACAATGAGCAGTTCTTC.

This sequence joins TRBV27 and TRBJ2-3, with 12 bases fitting TRBD2. Germline assignment: CDR1 MNHEY and CDR2 SMNVEV (reference sequence). The V and J ends lost 6 bases and 3 bases, in that order; junction bases with no gene match: 10. This CDR3 contains 17 residues. DNA of the CDR3: TGTGCCAGCAGGTGGGCTAGCGGGAGGGCCCGGACAGATACGCAGTATTTT. Translation: CASRWASGRARTDTQYF.

The chain links TRBV3-1 (or the pseudogene TRBV3-2) to TRBJ2-5; D remains unclear. V was cut by 3 bases and J by 4 bases, with 15 bases left in between. Germline V gene data show CDR1 as LGHDT and CDR2 as YNNKEL (reference sequence). The CDR3 consists of 15 residues. The CDR3 sequence: CASSQGNAVRETQYF. The CDR3 region has the DNA TGTGCCAGCAGCCAGGGCAATGCCGTAAGAGAGACCCAGTACTTC.

J is TRBJ2-7 and V is TRBV24-1; 7 bases fit TRBD1. This CDR3 is built from 14 residues. The germline V gene encodes CDR1 KGHDR and CDR2 SFDVKD. Unmatched junction bases numbered 3, after V lost 3 bases and J lost 2 bases. In DNA form, the CDR3 reads TGTGCCACCAGTGATCCCGACAGGGCCTACGAGCAGTACTTC. This translates into CATSDPDRAYEQYF.

The J gene is TRBJ2-2, the V gene TRBV7-6, with D hard to call. The germline V and J ends were trimmed by 5 bases and 4 bases, with 20 bases remaining between them. The CDR3 loop spans 17 amino acids. Germline lookup yields CDR1 SGHVS and CDR2 FNYEAQ. The CDR3 loop is CASSLNPTSTVTGELFF. CDR3 bases: TGTGCCAGCAGCCTAAATCCGACAAGTACCGTCACCGGGGAGCTGTTTTTT.

This sequence joins TRBV11-2 and TRBJ2-7, with a possible D match to TRBD1 (5 bases). The germline CDR1 and CDR2 sequences are SGHAT and FQNNGV. Trimming cost V 5 bases and J 2 bases, with 16 bases left between them. The CDR3 sequence is 15 residues long. DNA for the CDR3: TGTGCCAGCAGCCAACACAGGTCCCAGACCTACGAGCAGTACTTC. This codes for CASSQHRSQTYEQYF. Variable domain in full (rest from reference TRBV11-2 and TRBJ2-7): EAGVAQSPRYKIIEKRQSVAFWCNPISGHATLYWYQQILGQGPKLLIQFQNNGVVDDSQLPKDRFSAERLKGVDSTLKIQPAKLEDSAVYLCASSQHRSQTYEQYFGPGTRLTVT.

CDR3 DNA: TGTGCCAGCAGCCGGGACAGGGCCGCCGAAAAACTGTTTTTT. This gives the protein CASSRDRAAEKLFF. The chain recombines TRBV7-8 with TRBJ1-4, with 9 bases lining up with TRBD1. V shed 5 bases and J 8 bases; nucleotides not matched to a gene: 6. There are 14 residues in the CDR3. The V gene's germline CDR1 is SGHVS and CDR2 FQNEAQ.

This clone was recorded once. The chain uses TRBV28 and TRBJ2-2, with 10 bases aligning to TRBD1. The CDR3 consists of 16 residues. Germline V gives CDR1 MDHEN, CDR2 SYDVKM. V dropped 2 bases and J dropped 5; count of bases not matched to a gene: 5. The CDR3 DNA is TGTGCCAGCAGTTTACCGGGACAGGGGAGGACCGGGGAGCTGTTTTTT. Amino acids: CASSLPGQGRTGELFF.

The gene calls are TRBV5-6 and TRBJ1-1; D is possibly TRBD1 (5 bases). The CDR3 totals 13 residues. The V end lost 2 bases, the J end lost 1 base, and 6 bases lay between the germline ends. Germline V gene sequence: CDR1 SGHDT, CDR2 YYEEEE. CDR3 in DNA: TGTGCCAGCAGCTTCGACAGGAACACTGAAGCTTTCTTT. Encoded protein: CASSFDRNTEAFF.

The chain uses TRBV7-9 and TRBJ1-2; 7 bases fit TRBD1. The CDR3 length is 15 residues. CDR1 is SEHNR, CDR2 FQNEAQ, per germline (reference sequence). V gave up 0 bases and J gave up 6 bases; unmatched junction bases: 7. In DNA form, the CDR3 reads TGTGCCAGCAGCTTAGCTACAGGGGATGTGAATGGCTACACCTTC. Translation: CASSLATGDVNGYTF.

The chain employs TRBV7-3 and TRBJ2-3, with 11 bases fitting TRBD2. This CDR3 comprises 15 residues. CDR1 SGHTA and CDR2 FQGTGA come from the germline V gene. V gave up 2 bases and J gave up 5 bases; unmatched junction bases: 3. For the CDR3, the DNA is TGTGCCAGCAGCTTACGGCTAGCGGGGGGAGATACGCAGTATTTT. Translating gives CASSLRLAGGDTQYF.

The chain is built from TRBV9 and TRBJ2-7; D may be TRBD2 (6 bases). V was shortened by 0 bases and J by 2 bases, with 9 bases between the two germline ends. This CDR3 is built from 14 residues. Looked up from germline, CDR1 is SGDLS and CDR2 is YYNGEE. The CDR3 region is CASSVASETYEQYF. The CDR3 nucleotides are TGTGCCAGCAGCGTAGCTAGCGAAACCTACGAGCAGTACTTC. The whole variable domain, remainder taken from reference TRBV9 and TRBJ2-7, is DSGVTQTPKHLITATGQRVTLRCSPRSGDLSVYWYQQSLDQGLQFLIQYYNGEERAKGNILERFSAQQFPDLHSELNLSSLELGDSALYFCASSVASETYEQYFGPGTRLTVT.

The CDR3 sequence: CASSLYLSYNSPLHF. CDR3 sequence (DNA): TGTGCCAGCAGCTTATATCTCTCCTATAATTCACCCCTCCACTTT. The chain combines TRBV9 with TRBJ1-6; D remains unclear. Germline CDR1 is SGDLS and CDR2 is YYNGEE. V shed 4 bases and J shed 0 bases, with 8 bases lying between them. The CDR3 has 15 amino acids.

V and J are TRBV19 and TRBJ1-6; 10 nucleotides line up with TRBD1. Losses at the gene ends were 3 bases for V and 13 bases for J; bases not matched to a gene: 6. CDR3 length: 14 amino acids. The germline gives CDR1 LNHDA, CDR2 SQIVND (reference sequence). The chain's CDR3 is CASSMGTGASPLHF. CDR3 sequence (DNA): TGTGCCAGTAGTATGGGGACAGGGGCGAGTCCCCTCCACTTT. Drawing the rest from reference TRBV19 and TRBJ1-6, the complete variable domain is DGGITQSPKYLFRKEGQNVTLSCEQNLNHDAMYWYRQDPGQGLRLIYYSQIVNDFQKGDIAEGYSVSREKKESFPLTVTSAQKNPTAFYLCASSMGTGASPLHFGNGTRLTVT.

CDR3 region: CASSEPRQGAVAEAFF. As DNA, the CDR3 is TGTGCCAGCAGTGAACCCCGACAGGGGGCGGTCGCTGAAGCTTTCTTT. The chain has TRBV6-1 and TRBJ1-1, with 10 bases fitting TRBD1. J gave up 6 bases and V 2 bases, and 9 bases lay outside the gene matches. The CDR3 has 16 residues. Germline V gives CDR1 MNHNS, CDR2 SASEGT.

The rearrangement joins TRBV5-6 to TRBJ2-5; 11 bases line up with TRBD2. Germline V gene lookup returns CDR1 SGHDT and CDR2 YYEEEE. This CDR3 is 15 amino acids long. The trim removed 0 bases at V and 4 bases at J, leaving 2 bases unmatched. The DNA for the CDR3 is TGTGCCAGCAGCTTGGTACTAGCGGGAGTAGAGACCCAGTACTTC. It codes for CASSLVLAGVETQYF. The entire variable domain, with the rest obtained from reference TRBV5-6 and TRBJ2-5, is as follows: DAGVTQSPTHLIKTRGQQVTLRCSPKSGHDTVSWYQQALGQGPQFIFQYYEEEERQRGNFPDRFSGHQFPNYSSELNVNALLLGDSALYLCASSLVLAGVETQYFGPGTRLLVL.

The J gene is TRBJ2-5, the V gene TRBV19, with TRBD1 identical over 7 bases. This CDR3 has 14 residues. Germline CDR1 reads LNHDA; CDR2 reads SQIVND (reference sequence). V trimming: 5 bases; J trimming: 0 bases; junction bases outside the gene matches: 3. Here the CDR3 reads CASSGGQYQETQYF. CDR3 sequence (DNA): TGTGCCAGTAGTGGGGGACAGTACCAAGAGACCCAGTACTTC.

The V gene is TRBV24-1, the J gene TRBJ2-2; maybe TRBD1 (6 bases). The CDR3 spans 15 residues. Germline V gene lookup returns CDR1 KGHDR and CDR2 SFDVKD. V was trimmed by 3 bases and J by 7 bases, leaving 14 bases between them. CDR3 region: CATSDAGDPNGELFF. The CDR3 DNA is TGTGCCACCAGTGATGCAGGGGATCCGAACGGGGAGCTGTTTTTT.

The chain couples TRBV6-5 to TRBJ2-7; 7 positions match TRBD2. The V and J ends lost 1 base and 5 bases, in that order; junction bases with no gene match: 5. CDR1 MNHEY and CDR2 SVGAGI come from the germline V gene. The CDR3 totals 14 residues. The CDR3 sequence: CASSYYGAGDEQYF. CDR3 nucleotides: TGTGCCAGCAGTTACTACGGGGCGGGGGACGAGCAGTACTTC.